This T cell receptor beta chain was documented in a study of beta chain features in type 1 diabetes. Overall study results and limits: People with Type 1 diabetes carried modestly yet significantly shorter TCRB CDR3s in all four CD4+ subsets. Naive, central memory and regulatory TCRB repertoires appeared more similar among patients than healthy donors.

Details on this clone: As yet, its antigen is unknown.

The authors reverse transcribed all of the isolated RNA, so sequencing captured expressed TCRB transcripts. Here immunoSEQ multiplex PCR was the method, and the copy in TCRdb shows in-frame clones only, minus some. Here the sample spans some 350,000 clones, 8% to 10% being singletons. The CDR3 is made up of 15 amino acids. CDR1 is SGHRS, CDR2 YFSETQ, per germline. Trimming left V 2 bases short and J 0 bases short, with 8 bases between. This chain uses TRBV5-1 with TRBJ1-4, with TRBD1 as a possible D gene (5 bases). This TCR derives from a man aged 30-40 years with type 1 diabetes. Sequenced input: central memory CD4+ T cells from blood. CDR3 nucleotide sequence: TGCGCCAGCAGCTTCGAGGGGTCAACTAATGAAAAACTGTTTTTT. It yields the protein CASSFEGSTNEKLFF.